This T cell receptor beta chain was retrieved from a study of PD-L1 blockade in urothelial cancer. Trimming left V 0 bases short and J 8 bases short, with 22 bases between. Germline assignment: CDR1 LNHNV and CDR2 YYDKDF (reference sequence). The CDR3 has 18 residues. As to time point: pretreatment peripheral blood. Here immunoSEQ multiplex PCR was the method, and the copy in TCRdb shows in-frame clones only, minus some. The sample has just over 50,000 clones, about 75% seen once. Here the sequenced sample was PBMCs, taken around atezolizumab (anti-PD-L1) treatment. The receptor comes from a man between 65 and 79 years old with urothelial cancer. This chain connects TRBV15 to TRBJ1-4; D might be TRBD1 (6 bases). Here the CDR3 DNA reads TGTGCCACCAGCAGAGATCTGGACAGCATCGTATCAGTGGAAAAACTGTTTTTT. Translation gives CATSRDLDSIVSVEKLFF.